This TCR beta chain was captured by sequencing in a study of blood T cell repertoires in COVID-19 (dated by TCRdb to 2018 to 2020). Looking at the study overall: Samples covering the acute and convalescent phases of COVID-19 were provided by collaborators in the United States, Italy and Spain. The samples were drawn from two sources: the first 160 participants of the ongoing ImmuneRACE study, and 950 to 1,500 subjects contributed by 6 global collaborators. The material from the prospective study consisted of cDNA or gDNA derived from T cells, B-cell-depleted T cells, or PBMCs. HLA class I and class II types, where available, came from metadata supplied by the sample provider rather than from assay-based typing. Sample metadata almost always included a de-identified subject ID, COVID-19 status, age in years and sex. A freely available public database, intended as a resource for researchers studying the immune response to SARS-CoV-2, is where the repertoires were released. Deeply sampled blood TCRbeta repertoires from subjects exposed to, actively infected with, or recovered from COVID-19 were included in the dataset. Here is what the overall study found, with its caveats: The quantity of clinical and demographic metadata differed by source and by participant and was supplied without curation.

The immunoSEQ Assay, a bias-controlled multiplex PCR, was used to amplify TCRbeta CDR3 regions from genomic DNA. Concerning the study's data processing: Nucleated cell counts per sample were estimated from amplification of reference gene primers within the assay. To quantify the absolute abundance of each unique TCRbeta CDR3 rearrangement, sequence reads were collapsed and filtered. For each sample, productive Simpson clonality was calculated as the square root of Simpson's diversity index over productive rearrangements. This immuneACCESS table, as held by TCRdb, lists in-frame sequences with V and J called but not all clones. Of the missing ones, under half trace to an unresolved V gene in checked studies; the others have no known cause. The DNA was the basis for D and trimming; V, J and clone size are from that table. Here the sample has about 140,000 clones; more than 75% occur a single time. Clones ranked in the top ten supply around 4.5% of the sample.

Collaborating institutions collected whole blood in K2EDTA tubes following their own protocols. For TCRbeta analysis, collaborators shipped samples in one of three forms: frozen whole blood, isolated PBMCs, or DNA extracted from either of those sample types. As regards this clone: Which antigen it targets is not known. No quality values exist for individual bases; no much larger clone is one base distant.

This clonotype was obtained from a woman between 40 and 50 years old with acute or convalescent COVID-19. What was sequenced was peripheral blood.

The nucleotide sequence reads TGTGCCAGCAGCGCTAGACAGGGGGCTTTGAACACTGAAGCTTTCTTT. Its product reads: CASSARQGALNTEAFF. The rearranged chain carries TRBV27 and TRBJ1-1, with 10 bases matching TRBD1. The CDR3 numbers 16 residues from cysteine through phenylalanine. Only the CDR3 DNA is retained, 48 bases long and in frame from the first base. CDR1 MNHEY and CDR2 SMNVEV are derived from the germline V gene (reference sequence). V and J are trimmed by 6 bases and 0 bases, and the gene matches miss 7 bases of the junction.